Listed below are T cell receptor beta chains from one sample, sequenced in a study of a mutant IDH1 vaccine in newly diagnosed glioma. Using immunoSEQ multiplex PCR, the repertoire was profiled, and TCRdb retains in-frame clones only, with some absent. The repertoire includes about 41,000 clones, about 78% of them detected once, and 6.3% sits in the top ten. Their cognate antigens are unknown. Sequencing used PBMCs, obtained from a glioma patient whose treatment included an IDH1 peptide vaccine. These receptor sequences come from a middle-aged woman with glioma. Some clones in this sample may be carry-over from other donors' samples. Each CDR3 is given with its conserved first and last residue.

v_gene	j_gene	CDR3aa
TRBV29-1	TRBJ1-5	CSVRETGRFQPQHF
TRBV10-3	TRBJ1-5	CAISESVGGQPQHF
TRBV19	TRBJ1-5	CASKDSSNQPQHF
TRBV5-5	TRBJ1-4	CASSLGANREKLFF
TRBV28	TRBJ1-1	CASSPRTSLAFF
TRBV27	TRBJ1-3	CASTLRPAVGNTIYF
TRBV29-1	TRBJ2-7	CSVEEGQTYEQYF
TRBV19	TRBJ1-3	CASLDSSGNTIYF
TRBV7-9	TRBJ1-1	CASSAGGQTEAFF
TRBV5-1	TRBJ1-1	CASSLEGDRDAFF
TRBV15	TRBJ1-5	CATSRPGGVSQPQHF
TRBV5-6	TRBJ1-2	CASSPRGQAWGYGYTF
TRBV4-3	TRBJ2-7	CASSQHRQTEYEQYF
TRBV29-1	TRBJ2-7	CSVEARGWNEQYF
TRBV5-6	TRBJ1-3	CASTGQGGSIFGNTIYF
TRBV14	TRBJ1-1	CASSQSRDMNTEAFF
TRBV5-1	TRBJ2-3	CASSLDLSDTQYF
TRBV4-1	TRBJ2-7	CASSHNPGPSYEQYF
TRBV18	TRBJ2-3	CASSPLTRSTGGDTDTQYF
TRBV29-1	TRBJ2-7	CSVLISGGSYEQYF
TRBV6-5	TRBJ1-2	CASSYRRTVDGYTF
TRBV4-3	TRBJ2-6	CASSQEAGSGANVLTF
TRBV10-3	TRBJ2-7	CAISESRDTNYEQYF
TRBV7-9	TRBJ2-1	CASHQSGLEYNEQFF
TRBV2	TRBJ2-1	CASSGDSYNEQFF
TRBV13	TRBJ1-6	CASSVGQGNSPLHF
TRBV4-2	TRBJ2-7	CASSQDSGVNGHEQYF
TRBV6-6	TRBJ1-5	CASTPAGNQPQHF
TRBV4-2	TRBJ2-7	CASSQGYRGEEQYF
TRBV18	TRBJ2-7	CASSPQGAHSYEQYF
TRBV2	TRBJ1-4	CATSRQGPATNEKLFF
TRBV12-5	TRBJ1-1	CASGLENTEAFF
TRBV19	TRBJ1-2	CASRQQGSYGYTF
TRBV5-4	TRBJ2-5	CASSPGGGETQYF
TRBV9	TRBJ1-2	CASSPRLQGGYTF
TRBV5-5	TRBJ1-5	CASSLIDQPQHF
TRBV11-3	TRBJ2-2	CASSPGGRGELFF
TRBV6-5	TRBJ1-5	CASSYSILSNQPQHF
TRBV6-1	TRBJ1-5	CASSDGFNQPQHF
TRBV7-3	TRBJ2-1	CASSLAGGNEQFF
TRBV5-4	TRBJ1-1	CASSRSGARNTKAFF
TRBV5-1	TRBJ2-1	CASSSTLDNEQFF
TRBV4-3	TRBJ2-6	CASSQDVGVGANVLTF
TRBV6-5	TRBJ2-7	CASRPTGAFHYEQYF
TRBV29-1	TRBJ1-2	CSVEDRGRFGYTF
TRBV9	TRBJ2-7	CASSVGGGGYEQYF
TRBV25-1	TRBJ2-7	CASSAQYEQYF
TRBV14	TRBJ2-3	CASSQDGNTQYF
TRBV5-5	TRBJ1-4	CASSPLSGRRANEKLFF
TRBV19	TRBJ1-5	CASSIRDTVWSISNQPQHF
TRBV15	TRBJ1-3	CATSPERSGNTIYF
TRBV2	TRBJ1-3	CASIPPGVSGNTIYF
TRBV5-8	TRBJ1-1	CASSPQAGTTEAFF
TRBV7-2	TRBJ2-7	CASSLGGRGFYEQYF
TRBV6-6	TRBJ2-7	CASSYGGLAGSYEQYF
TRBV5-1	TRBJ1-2	CASSEAREGYTF
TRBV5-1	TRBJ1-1	CASRGMTGQGSGNTEAFF